This TCR beta chain was sequenced for a study of prognosis after radiotherapy for stage I lung cancer. As for the study in general: Of the patients, about 7 had squamous cell carcinoma and more than ten had adenocarcinoma tumors. Study-level results: It was in patients who developed distant metastases that Shannon entropy after stereotactic body radiation therapy was lower. For the expanded TCR clones, whether they were tumor-specific was not determined.

At each of two time points, six milliliters of venous blood were taken. Looked up from germline, CDR1 is LGHDT and CDR2 is YNNKEL (reference sequence). Between the trimmed V and J ends, which lost 3 bases and 6 bases, there was a span of 6 bases. The CDR3 covers 12 residues. This clonotype was seen only once. The antigen is undetermined. Multiplex PCR, run in two rounds, amplified TCR beta CDR3 from genomic DNA. The first PCR round targeted every TRBV and TRBJ gene with specific primers. TCRdb re-called the multiplex PCR reads with MiXCR, one entry per CDR3 protein. Counted here are about 21,000 distinct CDR3 sequences, 43% occurring once; the ten biggest clones make up 30% to 35%.

The chain carries TRBV3-1 and TRBJ1-5, with a tentative D call TRBD1 (5 bases). The sequence was collected from a donor older than 45 with non-small cell lung cancer. This sample comprised PBMCs, obtained before or after stereotactic body radiation therapy (not recorded which). The CDR3: CASSHGGQPQHF. The CDR3 region has the DNA TGTGCCAGCAGCCACGGGGGTCAGCCCCAGCATTTT.